The 11 T cell receptor beta chains in this list originate from one sample, sequenced in a study of cytomegalovirus exposure and HLA in healthy donors. PCR primers comprised 60 Vbeta and 13 Jbeta primers. The assay was immunoSEQ multiplex PCR, and TCRdb's table has in-frame clones only and misses some. Of tens of thousands of clones listed, about 9.5% were seen once; the top ten hold around 25%. The source material was PBMCs. The receptors here all came from a man aged 60 to 69 in good health and CMV-seropositive.

Worth noting for this clone: Other DNA sequences of this sample code for an identical CDR3. The V and J genes are TRBV27 and TRBJ2-3; perhaps TRBD1 as D (7 bases). The V end lost 6 bases, the J end lost 6 bases, and 10 bases lay between the germline ends. The CDR3 covers 12 residues. Germline V lookup: CDR1 MNHEY, CDR2 SMNVEV (reference sequence). The CDR3 coding sequence is TGTGCCAGCAGCCCAGGGGGGGATACGCAGTATTTT. This translates into CASSPGGDTQYF.

The gene calls are TRBV7-3 and TRBJ2-3, with TRBD2 matching 11 bases. The CDR3 loop spans 17 amino acids. V was pared by 4 bases and J by 2 bases, with 8 bases of the junction left unmatched. The V gene's germline CDR1 is SGHTA and CDR2 FQGTGA. CDR3 in amino acids: CASSSLGTSGVTDTQYF. The CDR3 region has the DNA TGTGCCAGCAGCTCCCTTGGGACTAGCGGTGTCACAGATACGCAGTATTTT.

The rearrangement uses TRBV28 and TRBJ1-1; the D is unclear. The CDR3 runs to 10 residues. CDR1 and CDR2 (germline): MDHEN, SYDVKM. V shed 6 bases and J shed 3 bases, with 2 bases lying between them. CDR3 in DNA: TGTGCCAGCAGCTACACTGAAGCTTTCTTT. It yields the protein CASSYTEAFF.

This clone was counted a few times. The chain joins TRBV5-6 to TRBJ2-5; 8 bases match TRBD1. Trimming at V came to 0 bases and at J to 5 bases, leaving 6 bases not matched to a gene. The V gene's germline CDR1 is SGHDT and CDR2 YYEEEE. The CDR3 sequence is 15 residues long. The CDR3 coding sequence is TGTGCCAGCAGCTTGGGGCAGGGGGCTTGGGAGACCCAGTACTTC. Translating it yields CASSLGQGAWETQYF.

In its sample, this clone was seen a few times. The rearrangement joins TRBV9 to TRBJ2-3; D is uncertain. Germline loops: CDR1 SGDLS, CDR2 YYNGEE. Trimming stripped 0 bases from V and 8 bases from J, with 10 bases between. The length of the CDR3 is 13 residues. CDR3 nucleotides: TGTGCCAGCAGCGTAGATGAACGAGGTACGCAGTATTTT. Its protein product is CASSVDERGTQYF.

The V call is TRBV7-9, the J call TRBJ1-4, with TRBD1 as a possible D gene (6 bases). Germline-derived CDR1 and CDR2 are SEHNR and FQNEAQ (reference sequence). This CDR3 contains 13 residues. Trimming pared 5 bases from V and 8 bases from J, leaving 12 bases between. The CDR3 DNA sequence: TGTGCCAGCAGCCCCCTGGACAGCGAAAAACTGTTTTTT. Translated: CASSPLDSEKLFF.

The chain couples TRBV29-1 to TRBJ2-1; 7 nucleotides align to TRBD2. The CDR3 is 20 amino acids. J was trimmed by 0 bases and V by 3 bases; bases with no gene match: 20. The germline V gene has CDR1 SQVTM and CDR2 ANQGSEA. CDR3 DNA sequence: TGCAGCGTTGAGGCCCCCGTTGAGCGGGATTTTTGGAGCTCCTACAATGAGCAGTTCTTC. This gives the protein CSVEAPVERDFWSSYNEQFF.

The J gene is TRBJ1-6, the V gene TRBV5-1, with D uncertain. CDR1 SGHRS and CDR2 YFSETQ come from the germline V gene. V dropped 0 bases and J dropped 8 bases, with 6 bases sitting between them. The CDR3 spans 13 residues. In DNA form, the CDR3 reads TGCGCCAGCAGCTTGGACAGAGATTCACCCCTCCACTTT. Amino acids: CASSLDRDSPLHF.

The chain links TRBV28 to TRBJ2-5; D is ambiguous. V gave up 2 bases and J gave up 2 bases, with 3 bases separating them. The CDR3 spans 12 residues. CDR1 and CDR2 from the germline V gene are MDHEN and SYDVKM. The CDR3 spells CASSLQQETQYF. Written as DNA, the CDR3 is TGTGCCAGCAGTTTACAGCAAGAGACCCAGTACTTC.

There are a few counts of this clone. This chain connects TRBV4-1 to TRBJ1-3; TRBD1 matches at 9 bases. Germline CDR1 is MGHRA and CDR2 is YSYEKL. The V and J ends lost 3 bases and 6 bases, in that order; junction bases with no gene match: 6. The length of the CDR3 is 15 residues. The CDR3 region has the DNA TGCGCCAGCAGCCAGCAGACAGGGGGGGTAAACACCATATATTTT. Residues: CASSQQTGGVNTIYF.

In this sample, this clone turned up many times. The chain joins TRBV6-1 to TRBJ1-6; no reliable D call. The germline V gene encodes CDR1 MNHNS and CDR2 SASEGT. V gave up 7 bases and J gave up 1 base, with 8 bases separating them. This CDR3 region has 14 residues. The CDR3 bases are TGTGCCAGCACCCAGAGGTCCTATAATTCACCCCTCCACTTT. Encoded protein: CASTQRSYNSPLHF.